This T cell receptor beta chain originates from a study of metastatic and nonmetastatic thyroid tumors. Background on the study: Repertoires of blood and of tissue (tumor or nodule) from malignant and benign thyroid patients were compared.

On this clone itself: What it binds is unknown.

Regarding the study as a whole: Malignant thyroid tumors reportedly exceeded benign nodules significantly in TCR beta diversity, with the difference appearing in blood and tumor.

The entire patient cohort was treatment-naive prior to thyroid surgery. V was cut by 1 base and J by 3 bases, with 9 bases left in between. Per germline, CDR1 SGHTA and CDR2 FQGNSA. The CDR3 spans 14 residues. How the authors handled the data: A papillary thyroid cancer distant-metastasis classifier was built from CDR3 differences across clinicopathological groups. MiXCR reprocessed the PCR reads for TCRdb. TCRdb, not the authors, supplied the V and J calls. The sample yields over 15,000 clones, around a third seen once. The TCR was taken from a female donor with papillary thyroid cancer or a benign thyroid nodule (not recorded which). Some clones in this sample may be carry-over from other donors' samples. The sample taken for sequencing was adjacent normal tissue. The rearrangement uses TRBV7-2 and TRBJ1-2; D perhaps matches TRBD1 (5 bases). The DNA of the CDR3 is TGTGCCAGCAGCTTAGTTAGGGGAGACTATGGCTACACCTTC. Encoded protein: CASSLVRGDYGYTF.